This T cell receptor beta chain originates from a study of tumor-infiltrating lymphocytes in primary liver carcinoma. About the research overall: Patients were men and women aged 30 to 69 years. All lesions had stage T1-T3 N0M0 and about 4 to 10 cm widths. The study's findings and limits: Reduced overlap was seen in tumor-adjacent and tumor-blood pairs versus tumor region pairs. Being bulk and unsorted, samples allowed no CD4+ and CD8+ repertoire comparison.

As regards this clonotype: The antigen remains unidentified.

A constant-region primer primed TCR beta cDNA synthesis from 400 to 600 ng of total RNA. What produced the TCR beta libraries was three nested multiplex PCR rounds using slightly modified ARM-PCR. Amplification in the first two PCR rounds was performed using TRBV1-TRBV30 forward primers and a C-beta reverse primer for around 10 cycles each. TCRdb processed the multiplex PCR reads anew with MiXCR; each CDR3 protein has one entry. Seen here are hundreds of thousands of distinct CDR3 sequences, roughly 60% observed once, and the top ten hold 17%. The study extracted blood RNA from unsorted whole blood and also extracted germline DNA. V was trimmed by 0 bases and J by 5 bases, leaving 10 bases between them. This CDR3 region has 14 residues. Germline-derived CDR1 and CDR2 are MNHNS and SASEGT.

The sequenced sample consisted of peripheral blood. The sequence was collected from a woman aged 25 to 45 with primary liver carcinoma and hepatitis B virus infection. V and J are TRBV6-1 and TRBJ1-1; a weak D match, TRBD1 (6 bases). DNA for the CDR3: TGTGCCAGCAGTGAAGCTCAGGGGATGACTGAAGCTTTCTTT. Translation gives CASSEAQGMTEAFF.